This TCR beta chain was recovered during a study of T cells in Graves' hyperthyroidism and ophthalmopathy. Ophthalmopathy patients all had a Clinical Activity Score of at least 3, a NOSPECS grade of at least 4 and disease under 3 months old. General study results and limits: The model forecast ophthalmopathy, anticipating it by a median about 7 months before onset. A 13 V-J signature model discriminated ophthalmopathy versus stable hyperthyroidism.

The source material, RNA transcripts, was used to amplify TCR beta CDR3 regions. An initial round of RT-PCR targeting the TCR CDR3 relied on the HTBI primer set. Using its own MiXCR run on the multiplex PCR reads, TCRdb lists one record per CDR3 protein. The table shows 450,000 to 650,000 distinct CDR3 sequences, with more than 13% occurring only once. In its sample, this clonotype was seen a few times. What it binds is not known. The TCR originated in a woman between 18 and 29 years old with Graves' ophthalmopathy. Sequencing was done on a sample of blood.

For the CDR3, the DNA is TGTGCTCGAAACGGGGAAAGCTCTGGAAACACCATATATTTT. This codes for CARNGESSGNTIYF. The chain recombines TRBV30 with TRBJ1-3, with D uncertain. This CDR3 has 14 amino acids. The V gene's germline CDR1 is GTSNPN and CDR2 SVGIG (reference sequence).